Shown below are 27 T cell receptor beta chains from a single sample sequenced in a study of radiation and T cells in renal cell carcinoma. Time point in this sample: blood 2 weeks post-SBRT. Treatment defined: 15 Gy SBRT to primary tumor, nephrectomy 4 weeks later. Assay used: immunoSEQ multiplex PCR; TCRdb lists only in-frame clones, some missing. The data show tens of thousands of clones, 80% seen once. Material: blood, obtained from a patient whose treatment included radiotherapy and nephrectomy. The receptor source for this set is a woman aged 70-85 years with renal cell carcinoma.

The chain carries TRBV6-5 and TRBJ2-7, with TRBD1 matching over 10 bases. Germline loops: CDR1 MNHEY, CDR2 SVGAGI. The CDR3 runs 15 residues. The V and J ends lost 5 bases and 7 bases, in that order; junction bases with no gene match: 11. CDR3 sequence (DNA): TGTGCCAGCAGTACGACAGGGGGCAAGGTTCGGGAGCAGTACTTC. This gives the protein CASSTTGGKVREQYF.

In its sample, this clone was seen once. The CDR3 sequence: CASSIQGDSNQPQHF. The CDR3 nucleotides are TGTGCCAGCTCAATACAGGGGGATAGCAATCAGCCCCAGCATTTT. The chain has TRBV18 and TRBJ1-5; 8 positions match TRBD1. Unmatched junction bases numbered 3, after V lost 5 bases and J lost 0 bases. This CDR3 contains 15 residues. CDR1 is KGHSH and CDR2 is LQKENI in the germline V gene. The variable domain in full, with the rest retrieved from reference TRBV18 and TRBJ1-5, is NAGVMQNPRHLVRRRGQEARLRCSPMKGHSHVYWYRQLPEEGLKFMVYLQKENIIDESGMPKERFSAEFPKEGPSILRIQQVVRGDSAAYFCASSIQGDSNQPQHFGDGTRLSIL.

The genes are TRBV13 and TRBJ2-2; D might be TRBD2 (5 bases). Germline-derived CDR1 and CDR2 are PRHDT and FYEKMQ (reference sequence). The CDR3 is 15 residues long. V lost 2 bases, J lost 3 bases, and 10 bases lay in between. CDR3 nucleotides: TGTGCCAGCAGCTTAAGGTCGGGGTACACCGGGGAGCTGTTTTTT. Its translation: CASSLRSGYTGELFF.

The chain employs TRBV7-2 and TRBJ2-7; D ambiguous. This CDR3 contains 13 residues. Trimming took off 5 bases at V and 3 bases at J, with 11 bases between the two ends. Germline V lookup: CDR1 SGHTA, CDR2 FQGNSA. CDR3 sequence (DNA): TGTGCCAGCAGCCCACACATCAACTACGAGCAGTACTTC. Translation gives CASSPHINYEQYF.

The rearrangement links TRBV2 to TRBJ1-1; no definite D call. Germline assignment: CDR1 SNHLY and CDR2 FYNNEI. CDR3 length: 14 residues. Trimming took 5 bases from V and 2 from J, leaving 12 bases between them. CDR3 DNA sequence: TGTGCCAGCAGTTCTCGACCCGGCAACACTGAAGCTTTCTTT. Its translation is CASSSRPGNTEAFF.

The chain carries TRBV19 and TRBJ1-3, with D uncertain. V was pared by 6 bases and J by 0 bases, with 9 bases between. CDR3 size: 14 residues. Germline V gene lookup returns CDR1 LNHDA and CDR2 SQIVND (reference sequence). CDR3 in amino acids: CASSPAHSGNTIYF. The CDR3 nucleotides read TGTGCCAGTAGCCCGGCCCACTCTGGAAACACCATATATTTT. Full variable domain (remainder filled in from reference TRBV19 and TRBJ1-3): DGGITQSPKYLFRKEGQNVTLSCEQNLNHDAMYWYRQDPGQGLRLIYYSQIVNDFQKGDIAEGYSVSREKKESFPLTVTSAQKNPTAFYLCASSPAHSGNTIYFGEGSWLTVV.

CDR3: CASSLAPGETQYF. CDR3 sequence (DNA): TGTGCCAGCAGTCTCGCCCCGGGGGAGACCCAGTACTTC. The chain joins TRBV7-2 to TRBJ2-5; D might be TRBD2 (5 bases). V lost 6 bases, J lost 5 bases, and 13 bases lay in between. The CDR3 loop spans 13 amino acids. Germline-derived CDR1 and CDR2 are SGHTA and FQGNSA.

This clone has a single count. Here the CDR3 DNA reads TGTGCCAGCAGCTTGGACAGGGTGGCCGGAAACACCATATATTTT. Translation gives CASSLDRVAGNTIYF. This chain joins TRBV7-8 and TRBJ1-3, with 8 nucleotides matching TRBD1. Germline assignment: CDR1 SGHVS and CDR2 FQNEAQ. This CDR3 comprises 15 residues. J lost 4 bases, V lost 3 bases, and 5 bases had no gene match.

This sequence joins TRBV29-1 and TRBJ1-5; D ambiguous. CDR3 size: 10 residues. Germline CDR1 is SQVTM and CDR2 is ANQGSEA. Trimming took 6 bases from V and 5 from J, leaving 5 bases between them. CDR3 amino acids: CSVQDQPQHF. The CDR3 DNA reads TGCAGCGTCCAAGATCAGCCCCAGCATTTT.

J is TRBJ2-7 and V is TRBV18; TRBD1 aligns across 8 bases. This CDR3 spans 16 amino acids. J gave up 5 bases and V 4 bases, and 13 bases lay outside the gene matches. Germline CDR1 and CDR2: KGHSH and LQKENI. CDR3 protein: CASSLEDLDRVDEQYF. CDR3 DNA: TGTGCCAGCTCACTTGAAGATTTGGACAGGGTAGACGAGCAGTACTTC.

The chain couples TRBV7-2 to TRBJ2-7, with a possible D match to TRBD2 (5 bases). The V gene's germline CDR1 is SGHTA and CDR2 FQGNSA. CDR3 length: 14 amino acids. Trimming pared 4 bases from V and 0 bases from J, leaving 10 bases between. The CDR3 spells CASSSGLNSYEQYF. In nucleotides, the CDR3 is TGTGCCAGCAGCTCAGGACTCAACTCCTACGAGCAGTACTTC.

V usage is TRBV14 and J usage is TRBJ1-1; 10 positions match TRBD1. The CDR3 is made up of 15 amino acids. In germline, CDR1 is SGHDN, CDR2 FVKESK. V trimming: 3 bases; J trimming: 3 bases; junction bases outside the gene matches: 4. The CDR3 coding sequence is TGTGCCAGCAGCCACGGACAGGGGGGACACACTGAAGCTTTCTTT. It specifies CASSHGQGGHTEAFF.

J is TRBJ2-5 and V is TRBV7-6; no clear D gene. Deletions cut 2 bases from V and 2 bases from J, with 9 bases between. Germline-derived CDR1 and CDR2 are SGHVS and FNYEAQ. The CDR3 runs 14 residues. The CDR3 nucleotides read TGTGCCAGCAGCTTATATGTGGGGCAAGAGACCCAGTACTTC. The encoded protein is CASSLYVGQETQYF.

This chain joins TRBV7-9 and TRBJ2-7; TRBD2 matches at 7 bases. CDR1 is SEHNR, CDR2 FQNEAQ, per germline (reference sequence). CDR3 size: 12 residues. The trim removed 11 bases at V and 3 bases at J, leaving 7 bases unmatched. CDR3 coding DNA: TGTGCCGTAGGACTAGACGACTACGAGCAGTACTTC. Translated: CAVGLDDYEQYF. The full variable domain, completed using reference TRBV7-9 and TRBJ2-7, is DTGVSQNPRHKITKRGQNVTFRCDPISEHNRLYWYRQTLGQGPEFLTYFQNEAQLEKSRLLSDRFSAERPKGSFSTLEIQRTEQGDSAMYLCAVGLDDYEQYFGPGTRLTVT.

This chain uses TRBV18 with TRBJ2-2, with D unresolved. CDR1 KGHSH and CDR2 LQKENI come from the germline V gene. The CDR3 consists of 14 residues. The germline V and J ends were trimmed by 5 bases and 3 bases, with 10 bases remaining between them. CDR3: CASSKGPDTGELFF. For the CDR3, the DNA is TGTGCCAGCTCAAAAGGACCCGACACCGGGGAGCTGTTTTTT.

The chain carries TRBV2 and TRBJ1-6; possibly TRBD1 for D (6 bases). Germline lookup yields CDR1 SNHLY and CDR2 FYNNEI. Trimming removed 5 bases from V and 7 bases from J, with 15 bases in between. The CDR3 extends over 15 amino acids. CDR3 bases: TGTGCCAGCAGTAAACAGGGCCCCGCGAATTCACCCCTCCACTTT. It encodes CASSKQGPANSPLHF.

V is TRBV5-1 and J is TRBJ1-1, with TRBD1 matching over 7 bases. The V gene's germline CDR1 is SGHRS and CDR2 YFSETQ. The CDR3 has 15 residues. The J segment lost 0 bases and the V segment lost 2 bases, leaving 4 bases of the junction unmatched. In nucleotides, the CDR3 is TGCGCCAGCAGCTTACAGGGGATCATGAACACTGAAGCTTTCTTT. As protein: CASSLQGIMNTEAFF.

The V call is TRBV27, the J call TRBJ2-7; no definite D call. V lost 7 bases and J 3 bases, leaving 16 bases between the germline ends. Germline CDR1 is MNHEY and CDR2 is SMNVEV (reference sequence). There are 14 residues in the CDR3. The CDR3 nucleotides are TGTGCCAGCACATCTGTCCGAGGCGGCTACGAGCAGTACTTC. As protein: CASTSVRGGYEQYF.

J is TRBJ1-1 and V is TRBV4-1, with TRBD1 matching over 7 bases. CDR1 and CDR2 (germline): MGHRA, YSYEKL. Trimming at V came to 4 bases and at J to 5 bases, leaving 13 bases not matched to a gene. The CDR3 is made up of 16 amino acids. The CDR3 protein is CASSLGTVKRFTEAFF. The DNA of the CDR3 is TGCGCCAGCAGCCTCGGGACAGTGAAGAGGTTTACTGAAGCTTTCTTT.

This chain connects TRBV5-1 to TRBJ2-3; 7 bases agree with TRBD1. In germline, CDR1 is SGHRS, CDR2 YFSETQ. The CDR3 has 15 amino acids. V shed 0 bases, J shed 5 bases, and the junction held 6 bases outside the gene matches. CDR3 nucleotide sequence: TGCGCCAGCAGCTTGGGACAGGGTGTGGTAGATACGCAGTATTTT. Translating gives CASSLGQGVVDTQYF.

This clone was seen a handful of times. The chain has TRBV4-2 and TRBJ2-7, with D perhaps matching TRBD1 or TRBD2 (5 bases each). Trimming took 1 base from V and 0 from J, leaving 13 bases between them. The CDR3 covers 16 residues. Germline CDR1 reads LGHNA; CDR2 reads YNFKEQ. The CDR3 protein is CASSQGGTLSSYEQYF. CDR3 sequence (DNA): TGTGCCAGCAGCCAAGGGGGGACCCTAAGCTCCTACGAGCAGTACTTC.

This CDR3 reads CASGTQGLGETQYF. The DNA for the CDR3 is TGTGCCAGCGGGACTCAGGGCCTGGGGGAGACCCAGTACTTC. The chain recombines TRBV7-9 with TRBJ2-5, with D possibly TRBD2 on 6 matching bases. Trimming left V 8 bases short and J 5 bases short, with 18 bases between. The CDR3 spans 14 residues. Germline-derived CDR1 and CDR2 are SEHNR and FQNEAQ (reference sequence).

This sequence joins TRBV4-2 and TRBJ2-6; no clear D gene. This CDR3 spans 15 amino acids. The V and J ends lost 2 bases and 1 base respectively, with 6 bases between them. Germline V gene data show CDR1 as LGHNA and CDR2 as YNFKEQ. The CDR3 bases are TGTGCCAGCAGCCAATCCCATTCTGGGGCCAACGTCCTGACTTTC. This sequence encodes CASSQSHSGANVLTF.

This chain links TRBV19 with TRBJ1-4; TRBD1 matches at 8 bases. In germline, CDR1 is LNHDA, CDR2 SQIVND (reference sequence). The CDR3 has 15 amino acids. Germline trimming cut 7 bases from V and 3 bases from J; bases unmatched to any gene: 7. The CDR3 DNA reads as TGTGCCAGTAATGCGGGACAGGTCGCTAATGAAAAACTGTTTTTT. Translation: CASNAGQVANEKLFF.

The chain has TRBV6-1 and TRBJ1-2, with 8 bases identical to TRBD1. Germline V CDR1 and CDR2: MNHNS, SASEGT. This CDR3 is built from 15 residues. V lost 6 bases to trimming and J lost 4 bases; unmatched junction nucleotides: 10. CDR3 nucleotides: TGTGCCAGCAGGACAGGGGCCGGTGGGCTCTATGGCTACACCTTC. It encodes CASRTGAGGLYGYTF.

CDR3 nucleotide sequence: TGTGCCAGCGCCCGGGCAGGGGGCAAGAACGAGCAGTACTTC. It translates to CASARAGGKNEQYF. The chain uses TRBV13 and TRBJ2-7, with 8 bases identical to TRBD1. The V gene end was trimmed by 8 bases and the J gene end by 5 bases; junction bases not matched to a gene: 11. CDR1 and CDR2 (germline): PRHDT, FYEKMQ (reference sequence). The length of the CDR3 is 14 residues.

This chain's CDR3 is CASSRGPSPSDTQYF. The CDR3 DNA is TGTGCCAGCAGCAGAGGACCTAGTCCGTCGGATACGCAGTATTTT. This chain joins TRBV6-5 and TRBJ2-3, with unresolved D. V lost 6 bases and J 6 bases, leaving 19 bases between the germline ends. The CDR3 length is 15 residues. CDR1 is MNHEY, CDR2 SVGAGI, per germline.